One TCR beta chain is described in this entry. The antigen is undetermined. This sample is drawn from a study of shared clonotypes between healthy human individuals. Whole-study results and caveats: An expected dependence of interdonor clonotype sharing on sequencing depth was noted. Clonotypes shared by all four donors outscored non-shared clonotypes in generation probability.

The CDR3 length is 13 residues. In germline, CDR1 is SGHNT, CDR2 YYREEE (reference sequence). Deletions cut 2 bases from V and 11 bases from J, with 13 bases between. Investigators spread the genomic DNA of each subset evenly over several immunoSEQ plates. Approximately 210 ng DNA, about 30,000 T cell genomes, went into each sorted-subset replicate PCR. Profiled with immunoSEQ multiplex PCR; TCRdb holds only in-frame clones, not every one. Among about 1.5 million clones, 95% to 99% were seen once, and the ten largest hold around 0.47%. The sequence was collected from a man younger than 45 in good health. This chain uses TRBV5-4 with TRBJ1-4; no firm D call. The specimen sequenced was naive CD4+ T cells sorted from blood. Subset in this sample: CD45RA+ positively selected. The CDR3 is CASSFRAGRKLFF. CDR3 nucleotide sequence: TGTGCCAGCAGCTTCCGGGCAGGAAGGAAACTGTTTTTT.